Each of the 8 T cell receptor beta chains below was sequenced from the same sample in a study of technical replicates of blood from several donors. The assay was immunoSEQ multiplex PCR, and TCRdb's table has in-frame clones only and misses some. This sample yields over 85,000 clones, of which about 96% are seen a single time; around 0.35% belongs to the top ten. The sample was T cells isolated from PBMCs. These receptor sequences come from a human donor in good health.

This CDR3 is CASSQDASGRGGEQFF. As DNA, the CDR3 is TGCGCCAGCAGCCAAGATGCTAGCGGGAGGGGGGGTGAGCAGTTCTTC. The genes are TRBV4-1 and TRBJ2-1, with 12 bases matching TRBD2. Germline V lookup: CDR1 MGHRA, CDR2 YSYEKL. With V trimmed by 0 bases and J by 9 bases, 6 bases remained unmatched. This CDR3 has 16 amino acids.

The V and J genes are TRBV19 and TRBJ1-2, with 7 bases fitting TRBD1. There are 12 residues in the CDR3. CDR1 LNHDA and CDR2 SQIVND come from the germline V gene (reference sequence). The V gene end was trimmed by 10 bases and the J gene end by 4 bases; junction bases not matched to a gene: 6. CDR3 nucleotide sequence: TGTGCCACGCAGGGACAGACCTATGGCTACACCTTC. Translated: CATQGQTYGYTF.

The CDR3, as DNA: TGCGCCAGCAGCCCGTCAAACAGGGGGCTCGCGACCCAGTACTTC. This codes for CASSPSNRGLATQYF. The J gene is TRBJ2-5, the V gene TRBV5-1, with 9 nucleotides matching TRBD1. This CDR3 spans 15 amino acids. The junction had 11 bases not matched to a gene; V was cut back by 4 bases and J by 7 bases. Looked up from germline, CDR1 is SGHRS and CDR2 is YFSETQ.

The chain carries TRBV6-5 and TRBJ2-1; D ambiguous. CDR1 and CDR2 from the germline V gene are MNHEY and SVGAGI. The CDR3 contains 11 residues. Deletions cut 5 bases from V and 3 bases from J, with 2 bases between. The chain's CDR3 is CASSLYNEQFF. In nucleotides, the CDR3 is TGTGCCAGCAGTCTCTACAATGAGCAGTTCTTC.

J is TRBJ1-2 and V is TRBV6-1, with D unresolved. Trimming left V 2 bases short and J 3 bases short, with 10 bases between. Germline V gene sequence: CDR1 MNHNS, CDR2 SASEGT. The CDR3 loop spans 14 amino acids. CDR3 DNA sequence: TGTGCCAGCAGTGAATGGGGAGGTGACTATGGCTACACCTTC. Residues: CASSEWGGDYGYTF.

V gene TRBV20-1 combines with J gene TRBJ2-7; 7 bases map to TRBD2. CDR3 length equals 11 residues. V was pared by 7 bases and J by 3 bases, with 3 bases of the junction left unmatched. The germline V gene encodes CDR1 DFQATT and CDR2 SNEGSKA (reference sequence). DNA for the CDR3: TGCAGTGGGGGGGAGGGCTACGAGCAGTACTTC. Translation: CSGGEGYEQYF.

This chain connects TRBV29-1 to TRBJ2-3, with 8 bases lining up with TRBD2. J was trimmed by 0 bases and V by 6 bases; bases with no gene match: 5. Germline-derived CDR1 and CDR2 are SQVTM and ANQGSEA. The CDR3 extends over 14 amino acids. CDR3 DNA sequence: TGCAGCGTATCAACTAGCGGAAGCACAGATACGCAGTATTTT. It translates to CSVSTSGSTDTQYF.

The V gene is TRBV27, the J gene TRBJ1-5; 9 bases are a match to TRBD1. Trimming at V came to 1 base and at J to 6 bases, leaving 7 bases not matched to a gene. Germline loops: CDR1 MNHEY, CDR2 SMNVEV (reference sequence). The CDR3 is 16 amino acids. In DNA form, the CDR3 reads TGTGCCAGCAGTTTATATTCGGGACAGGGTTCTCAGCCCCAGCATTTT. It specifies CASSLYSGQGSQPQHF.